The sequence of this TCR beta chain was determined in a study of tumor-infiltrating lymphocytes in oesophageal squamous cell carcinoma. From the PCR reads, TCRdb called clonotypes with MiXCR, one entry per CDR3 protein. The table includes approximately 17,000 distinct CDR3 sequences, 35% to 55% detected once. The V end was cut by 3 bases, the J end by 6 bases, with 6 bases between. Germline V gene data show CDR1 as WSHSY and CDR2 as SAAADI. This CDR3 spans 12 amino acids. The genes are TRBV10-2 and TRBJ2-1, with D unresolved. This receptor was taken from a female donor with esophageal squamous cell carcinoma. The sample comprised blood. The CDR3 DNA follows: TGCGCCAGCAGTGAATTCGGCAATGAGCAGTTCTTC. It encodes CASSEFGNEQFF.